This T cell receptor beta chain was obtained from a study of T cell responses to AZD1222 COVID-19 vaccine. Whole-study findings and limits: Repertoire sampling was restricted to post-peak T cell response timepoints. Spike-specific TCR breadth and depth grew following two AZD1222 doses. The study identified only a handful of AZD1222 recipients as seropositive at baseline. Across the whole spike, CD4 TCRs peaked at regions 160-218 and 743-854.

With regard to this clone: Antigen unknown.

The repertoire was sequenced with immunoSEQ multiplex PCR; TCRdb's copy has only in-frame clones and lacks some. In the table there are about 130,000 clones, roughly 90% of which are singletons. The V and J ends lost 4 bases and 3 bases, in that order; junction bases with no gene match: 5. The CDR3 has 15 residues. Germline loops: CDR1 KGHDR, CDR2 SFDVKD. V usage is TRBV24-1 and J usage is TRBJ1-2; 9 bases align to TRBD1. The origin of this receptor is an adult in good health. This specimen was peripheral blood, taken on day 0 of AZD1222 vaccination. The CDR3 sequence: CATSDPWTGDYGYTF. In nucleotides, the CDR3 is TGTGCCACCAGTGACCCGTGGACAGGGGACTATGGCTACACCTTC.